These 9 T cell receptor beta chains came from one sample sequenced in a study of cytomegalovirus exposure and HLA in healthy donors (dated 2017 in TCRdb). Library preparation used the immunoSEQ multiplex PCR assay. A mixture of 60 forward primers for TCR Vbeta segments and 13 reverse primers for TCR Jbeta segments was used in the multiplex PCR. Sourced from immuneACCESS, this table was stored by TCRdb with only in-frame sequences that have V and J called. A share of the clones is absent; for the studies checked, an unresolved V gene accounts for under half, and the remainder has no known explanation. Counted in this sample were around 99,000 clones; 65% to 90% of them appeared once. The top ten constitute roughly 2% of the sample. The sequenced sample consisted of PBMCs. The receptors were gathered from a woman aged 25 to 45 in good health and CMV-seronegative.

V usage is TRBV7-2 and J usage is TRBJ1-5; possible D gene TRBD1, 5 bases. Looked up from germline, CDR1 is SGHTA and CDR2 is FQGNSA. The CDR3 is 15 residues long. Trimming left V 1 base short and J 0 bases short, with 7 bases between. The CDR3 protein is CASSLGGHSNQPQHF. The CDR3 DNA follows: TGTGCCAGCAGCTTAGGTGGACATAGCAATCAGCCCCAGCATTTT.

This clone turned up a few times. The J gene is TRBJ1-2, the V gene TRBV6-1; 9 bases agree with TRBD1. Unmatched junction bases numbered 8, after V lost 4 bases and J lost 2 bases. The CDR3 length is 16 residues. Germline V lookup: CDR1 MNHNS, CDR2 SASEGT. CDR3 DNA: TGTGCCAGCAGTGCTGGGACAGGGTTGCCAAACTATGGCTACACCTTC. Protein product: CASSAGTGLPNYGYTF.

The chain links TRBV9 to TRBJ2-7; D may be TRBD1 (6 bases). Per germline, CDR1 SGDLS and CDR2 YYNGEE. V shed 4 bases and J shed 3 bases, with 17 bases lying between them. The CDR3 is 15 amino acids. The CDR3 coding sequence is TGTGCCAGCAGCCCAAGGACAGATCCTGGCTACGAGCAGTACTTC. Translating it yields CASSPRTDPGYEQYF.

This rearrangement joins TRBV5-1 to TRBJ2-2; D is perhaps TRBD1 (6 bases). The V end was cut by 0 bases, the J end by 5 bases, with 11 bases between. Germline V gene lookup returns CDR1 SGHRS and CDR2 YFSETQ. CDR3 size: 15 residues. The CDR3 loop reads CASSLADSQTGELFF. CDR3 DNA: TGCGCCAGCAGCTTGGCGGACAGTCAAACCGGGGAGCTGTTTTTT.

The V and J genes are TRBV2 and TRBJ2-3; 16 nucleotides align to TRBD2. Trimming at V came to 6 bases and at J to 4 bases, leaving 7 bases not matched to a gene. The CDR3 covers 17 residues. CDR1 and CDR2 from the germline V gene are SNHLY and FYNNEI. The CDR3 nucleotides read TGTGCCAGCAGAAAGGGACTAGCGGGAGGGGGCCCAGATACGCAGTATTTT. Its translation is CASRKGLAGGGPDTQYF.

This chain uses TRBV6-1 with TRBJ2-7; 10 nucleotides align to TRBD2. Germline CDR1 is MNHNS and CDR2 is SASEGT. CDR3 size: 15 residues. Trimming took 10 bases from V and 4 from J; bases not matched to a gene: 13. The CDR3 sequence: CATSEPGLATYEQYF. DNA of the CDR3: TGTGCCACCTCAGAACCGGGACTAGCGACTTACGAGCAGTACTTC.

This chain connects TRBV5-1 to TRBJ1-1; D is unclear. The germline gives CDR1 SGHRS, CDR2 YFSETQ. Trimming took off 5 bases at V and 4 bases at J, with 18 bases between the two ends. The CDR3 extends over 15 amino acids. This CDR3 reads CASRRREGRGTEAFF. The CDR3 DNA reads as TGCGCCAGCAGGAGGAGGGAGGGCCGAGGCACTGAAGCTTTCTTT.

A word on this clone: A read error may account for a junction end that differs from germline. The gene calls are TRBV5-4 and TRBJ2-2, with D possibly being TRBD2 (5 bases). The CDR3 has 12 residues. Per the germline V gene, CDR1 is SGHNT and CDR2 is YYREEE (reference sequence). The CDR3 loop reads CASGLHTGELFF. The CDR3 DNA is TGTGCCAGCGGGCTACACACCGGGGAACTGTTTTTT.

Points on this clone: Distinct nucleotide sequences in the sample also encode this CDR3. V is TRBV7-9 and J is TRBJ2-1; tentatively, D is TRBD1 (5 bases). The CDR3 runs 14 residues. Trimming cost V 4 bases and J 4 bases, with 11 bases left between them. Germline V gives CDR1 SEHNR, CDR2 FQNEAQ (reference sequence). The CDR3 coding sequence is TGTGCCAGCAGCTCCGGGCAGGGATACAATGAGCAGTTCTTC. It encodes CASSSGQGYNEQFF.